What follows are 8 T cell receptor beta chains derived from one specimen sequenced in a study of blood T cell repertoires in COVID-19. Assay used: immunoSEQ multiplex PCR; TCRdb lists only in-frame clones, some missing. The repertoire holds 120,000 or so clones, with roughly 76% as singletons. Sequenced input: peripheral blood. These receptors all stem from a woman in her fifties or sixties with acute or convalescent COVID-19.

The chain carries TRBV9 and TRBJ2-7, with 11 bases fitting TRBD1. The CDR3 is 14 residues long. CDR1 SGDLS and CDR2 YYNGEE come from the germline V gene. J lost 7 bases, V lost 3 bases, and 6 bases had no gene match. The CDR3 DNA reads TGTGCCAGCAGCGACCGGACAGGGGGCGAAGAGCAGTACTTC. Its protein is CASSDRTGGEEQYF.

The chain is built from TRBV3-1 (or the pseudogene TRBV3-2) and TRBJ2-3; D is perhaps TRBD2 (7 bases). Looked up from germline, CDR1 is LGHDT and CDR2 is YNNKEL (reference sequence). The CDR3 consists of 11 residues. V was trimmed by 10 bases and J by 5 bases, leaving 10 bases between them. The CDR3 sequence: CATGGGDTQYF. The CDR3 DNA reads TGTGCCACGGGGGGCGGAGATACGCAGTATTTT.

This clone was detected once. The rearrangement links TRBV28 to TRBJ1-4, with D hard to call. V gave up 10 bases and J gave up 8 bases, with 17 bases separating them. The CDR3 extends over 13 amino acids. CDR1 and CDR2 from the germline V gene are MDHEN and SYDVKM. The chain's CDR3 is CAIKSASREKLFF. CDR3 nucleotides: TGTGCCATCAAATCCGCCTCTAGAGAAAAACTGTTTTTT.

This clone was counted between two and nine times. The CDR3 nucleotides are TGCGCCAGCAGCACCGGACAGGGGGTGGACGAGCAGTTCTTC. This encodes CASSTGQGVDEQFF. The chain joins TRBV5-1 to TRBJ2-1, with 10 nucleotides matching TRBD1. The CDR3 contains 14 residues. The trim removed 4 bases at V and 10 bases at J, leaving 8 bases unmatched. Per germline, CDR1 SGHRS and CDR2 YFSETQ.

CDR3 loop: CASSIAGYRPNEKLFF. The CDR3 DNA reads as TGTGCCAGTAGTATAGCAGGGTATCGTCCTAATGAAAAACTGTTTTTT. The J gene is TRBJ1-4, the V gene TRBV19; D is possibly TRBD1 (5 bases). The germline V gene encodes CDR1 LNHDA and CDR2 SQIVND (reference sequence). V dropped 1 base and J dropped 3 bases, with 12 bases sitting between them. The CDR3 sequence is 16 residues long.

This chain uses TRBV7-8 with TRBJ1-6, with D possibly TRBD1 on 5 matching bases. CDR3 size: 16 residues. In germline, CDR1 is SGHVS, CDR2 FQNEAQ. Trimming cost V 7 bases and J 3 bases, with 16 bases left between them. CDR3 protein: CASNDRGRDYNSPLHF. Here the CDR3 DNA reads TGTGCCAGCAACGATAGGGGCAGGGACTATAATTCACCCCTCCACTTT.

J is TRBJ1-2 and V is TRBV12-3 or TRBV12-4; 9 nucleotides align to TRBD1. The trim removed 6 bases at V and 8 bases at J, leaving 7 bases unmatched. The CDR3 runs 13 residues. In DNA, the CDR3 is TGTGCCAGCAGCACAGGACAGGGGTGGGGCTACACCTTC. Its translation is CASSTGQGWGYTF.

The DNA of the CDR3 is TGTGCCATCAGTACGACTAGCGGGGGACCAGATACGCAGTATTTT. It encodes CAISTTSGGPDTQYF. The chain carries TRBV10-3 and TRBJ2-3; 12 nucleotides agree with TRBD2. Germline V lookup: CDR1 ENHRY, CDR2 SYGVKD. The J segment lost 4 bases and the V segment lost 5 bases, leaving 4 bases of the junction unmatched. The CDR3 totals 15 residues.